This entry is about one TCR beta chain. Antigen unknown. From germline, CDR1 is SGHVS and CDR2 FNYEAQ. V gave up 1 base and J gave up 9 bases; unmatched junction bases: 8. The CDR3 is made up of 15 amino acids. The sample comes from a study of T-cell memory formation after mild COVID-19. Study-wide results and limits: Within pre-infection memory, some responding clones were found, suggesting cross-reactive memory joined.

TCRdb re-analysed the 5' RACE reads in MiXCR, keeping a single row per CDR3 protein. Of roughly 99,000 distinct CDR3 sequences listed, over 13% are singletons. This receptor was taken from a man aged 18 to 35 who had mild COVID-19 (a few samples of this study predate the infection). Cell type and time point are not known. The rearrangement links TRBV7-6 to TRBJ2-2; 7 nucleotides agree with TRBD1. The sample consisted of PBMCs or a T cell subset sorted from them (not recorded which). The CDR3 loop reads CASSLEAGGTRELFF. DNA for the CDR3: TGTGCCAGCAGCTTAGAGGCAGGGGGTACGAGGGAGCTGTTTTTT.